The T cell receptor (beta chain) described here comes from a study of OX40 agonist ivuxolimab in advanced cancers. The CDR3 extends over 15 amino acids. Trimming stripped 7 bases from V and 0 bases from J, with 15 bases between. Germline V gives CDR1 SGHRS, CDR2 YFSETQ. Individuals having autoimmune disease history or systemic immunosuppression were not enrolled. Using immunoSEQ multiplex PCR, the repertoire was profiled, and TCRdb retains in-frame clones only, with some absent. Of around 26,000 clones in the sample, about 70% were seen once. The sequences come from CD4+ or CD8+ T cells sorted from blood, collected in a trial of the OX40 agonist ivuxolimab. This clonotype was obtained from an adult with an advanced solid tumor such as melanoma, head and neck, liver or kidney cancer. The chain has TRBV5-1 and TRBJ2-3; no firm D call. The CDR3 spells CASFGSSLSTDTQYF. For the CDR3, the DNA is TGCGCCAGCTTTGGAAGCAGCCTGAGCACAGATACGCAGTATTTT.